The 11 T cell receptor beta chains below all came from one sample that was sequenced in a study of T cell responses to AZD1222 COVID-19 vaccine. Using immunoSEQ multiplex PCR, the repertoire was profiled, and TCRdb retains in-frame clones only, with some absent. This sample has 110,000 to 150,000 clones, with around 85% found just once. This sample comprised peripheral blood, obtained on day 0 of AZD1222 vaccination. These receptors came from an adult in good health.

The chain couples TRBV2 to TRBJ2-4; D may be TRBD1 (6 bases). CDR1 and CDR2 from the germline V gene are SNHLY and FYNNEI. Between the trimmed V and J ends, which lost 5 bases and 3 bases, there was a span of 14 bases. This CDR3 contains 15 residues. The CDR3 protein is CASSFGQRSKNIQYF. CDR3 in DNA: TGTGCCAGCAGTTTTGGACAGAGGAGCAAAAACATTCAGTACTTC.

The chain couples TRBV27 to TRBJ1-4; D unresolved. The V end lost 0 bases, the J end lost 7 bases, and 12 bases lay between the germline ends. Per the germline V gene, CDR1 is MNHEY and CDR2 is SMNVEV (reference sequence). This CDR3 comprises 15 residues. CDR3 sequence (DNA): TGTGCCAGCAGTTTATCTGGTCTCTGGGGTGAAAAACTGTTTTTT. Residues: CASSLSGLWGEKLFF.

The V and J genes are TRBV27 and TRBJ2-7, with D uncertain. Germline V CDR1 and CDR2: MNHEY, SMNVEV (reference sequence). This CDR3 contains 14 residues. V lost 5 bases and J lost 2, with 13 bases in between. CDR3 region: CASSAMSRPYEQYF. CDR3 in DNA: TGTGCCAGCAGTGCGATGTCGAGGCCCTACGAGCAGTACTTC.

This chain uses TRBV7-9 with TRBJ2-1; 12 bases match TRBD2. This CDR3 is built from 13 residues. V shed 5 bases and J 10 bases; nucleotides not matched to a gene: 3. Per the germline V gene, CDR1 is SEHNR and CDR2 is FQNEAQ (reference sequence). DNA of the CDR3: TGTGCCAGCAGCCGACTAGCGGGAGAAGAGCAGTTCTTC. Protein sequence: CASSRLAGEEQFF.

The chain is built from TRBV4-2 and TRBJ2-7; 7 bases fit TRBD1. The germline V gene encodes CDR1 LGHNA and CDR2 YNFKEQ. This CDR3 region has 15 residues. J was trimmed by 2 bases and V by 0 bases; bases with no gene match: 4. The CDR3 is CASSQDRQGPYEQYF. The CDR3 coding sequence is TGTGCCAGCAGCCAAGATCGACAGGGACCCTACGAGCAGTACTTC.

This clone was seen just once. This sample also contains other DNA sequences that code for the same CDR3. The rearrangement uses TRBV6-5 and TRBJ1-3; no clear D. Germline CDR1 is MNHEY and CDR2 is SVGAGI. V lost 0 bases to trimming and J lost 2 bases, with 5 bases between them. This CDR3 spans 14 amino acids. CDR3 coding DNA: TGTGCCAGCAGTTACTCGAGCACTGGAAACACCATATATTTT. Its translation is CASSYSSTGNTIYF.

The rearrangement uses TRBV7-2 and TRBJ2-1; TRBD2 aligns across 7 bases. The CDR3 is 14 amino acids. In germline, CDR1 is SGHTA, CDR2 FQGNSA. The V and J ends lost 5 bases and 8 bases, in that order; junction bases with no gene match: 9. The CDR3 DNA follows: TGTGCCAGCAGCCCTCACCAGGGAGGGGATGAGCAGTTCTTC. Translated: CASSPHQGGDEQFF. The complete variable domain, with remaining parts taken from reference TRBV7-2 and TRBJ2-1, reads GAGVSQSPSNKVTEKGKDVELRCDPISGHTALYWYRQSLGQGLEFLIYFQGNSAPDKSGLPSDRFSAERTGGSVSTLTIQRTQQEDSAVYLCASSPHQGGDEQFFGPGTRLTVL.

The genes are TRBV19 and TRBJ1-5; maybe TRBD1 (5 bases). Trimming stripped 10 bases from V and 6 bases from J, with 19 bases between. The germline CDR1 and CDR2 sequences are LNHDA and SQIVND (reference sequence). CDR3 length equals 14 residues. CDR3 DNA sequence: TGTGCCACCTCGGGACTCCCTTTGGGTCAGCCCCAGCATTTT. Translation gives CATSGLPLGQPQHF.

The J gene is TRBJ1-5, the V gene TRBV2; D gene ambiguous. Germline-derived CDR1 and CDR2 are SNHLY and FYNNEI. The ends were cut back, 4 bases at V and 1 base at J, with 14 bases in the middle. The CDR3 has 16 residues. The DNA of the CDR3 is TGTGCCAGCAGTGGTCTCTATGTCGGGAGCAATCAGCCCCAGCATTTT. Translating it yields CASSGLYVGSNQPQHF. Filled out from reference TRBV2 and TRBJ1-5, the complete variable domain reads EPEVTQTPSHQVTQMGQEVILRCVPISNHLYFYWYRQILGQKVEFLVSFYNNEISEKSEIFDDQFSVERPDGSNFTLKIRSTKLEDSAMYFCASSGLYVGSNQPQHFGDGTRLSIL.

V and J are TRBV28 and TRBJ1-4, with unresolved D. From germline, CDR1 is MDHEN and CDR2 SYDVKM. Trimming took 7 bases from V and 1 from J, leaving 13 bases between them. This CDR3 has 15 amino acids. The CDR3 region is CASTPGGETNEKLFF. CDR3 DNA sequence: TGTGCCAGCACCCCCGGTGGAGAAACTAATGAAAAACTGTTTTTT. The full variable domain, in which reference TRBV28 and TRBJ1-4 provide the parts outside the CDR3, is DVKVTQSSRYLVKRTGEKVFLECVQDMDHENMFWYRQDPGLGLRLIYFSYDVKMKEKGDIPEGYSVSREKKERFSLILESASTNQTSMYLCASTPGGETNEKLFFGSGTQLSVL.

The chain recombines TRBV11-2 with TRBJ1-4; a weak D match, TRBD1 (5 bases). The germline V gene encodes CDR1 SGHAT and CDR2 FQNNGV. Between the trimmed V and J ends, which lost 3 bases and 5 bases, there was a span of 10 bases. This CDR3 is built from 14 residues. The CDR3 region has the DNA TGTGCCAGCAGCTTGACCGGGACGAATGAAAAACTGTTTTTT. As protein: CASSLTGTNEKLFF.